A selection of T cell receptor beta chains follows, all from one sample in a study of blood T cell repertoires in COVID-19. Clones were sequenced by immunoSEQ multiplex PCR, and TCRdb holds only the in-frame ones, with some missing. The sample lists 180,000 or so clones; about 91% were seen once. Material: PBMCs or T cells enriched from blood (not recorded which). All receptors come from a woman aged 18-29 years who had recovered from COVID-19. Both conserved end residues are part of each CDR3. D genes are given only for firm matches. A row's size may be missing; if present it is once, few, many or a size class.

d_call: NA
clone_size: NA
j_call: TRBJ2-1
cdr3_length: 10
v_call: TRBV20-1
cdr3_nt: TGCAGTTCGTTAGCAATTGAGCAGTTCTTC
cdr3_aa: CSSLAIEQFF

d_call: NA
clone_size: NA
j_call: TRBJ2-7
cdr3_length: 14
v_call: TRBV28
cdr3_nt: TGTGCCAGCAGTTTATGGGGCCCGTCCTACGAGCAGTACTTC
cdr3_aa: CASSLWGPSYEQYF

d_call: NA
clone_size: NA
j_call: TRBJ2-1
cdr3_length: 16
v_call: TRBV14
cdr3_nt: TGTGCCAGCAGCCTCACAGGGGGGGGCCGCGGGAATGAGCAGTTCTTC
cdr3_aa: CASSLTGGGRGNEQFF

d_call: NA
clone_size: few
j_call: TRBJ1-2
cdr3_length: 14
v_call: TRBV19
cdr3_nt: TGTGCCAGTAGGGAGCGGGGGGCGCTCGATGGCTACACCTTC
cdr3_aa: CASRERGALDGYTF

d_call: NA
clone_size: NA
j_call: TRBJ1-2
cdr3_length: 15
v_call: TRBV7-2
cdr3_nt: TGTGCCAGCAGTTTCCTCGGGCAGGGATTAGGTGGCTACACCTTC
cdr3_aa: CASSFLGQGLGGYTF

d_call: TRBD1
clone_size: NA
j_call: TRBJ1-1
cdr3_length: 16
v_call: TRBV5-1
cdr3_nt: TGCGCCAGCAGCTTTTCGGGGGCCAGGGGGCTCACTGAAGCTTTCTTT
cdr3_aa: CASSFSGARGLTEAFF

d_call: TRBD1
clone_size: NA
j_call: TRBJ2-3
cdr3_length: 16
v_call: TRBV12-5
cdr3_nt: TGTGCTAGTGGTTCAACCGGGACAGCATACACAGATACGCAGTATTTT
cdr3_aa: CASGSTGTAYTDTQYF

d_call: TRBD1
clone_size: NA
j_call: TRBJ2-5
cdr3_length: 15
v_call: TRBV11-2
cdr3_nt: TGTGCCAGCAGCTCGGGGGACAGGGCCCAAGAGACCCAGTACTTC
cdr3_aa: CASSSGDRAQETQYF

d_call: NA
clone_size: NA
j_call: TRBJ1-4
cdr3_length: 16
v_call: TRBV7-6
cdr3_nt: TGTGCCAGCAGCTTACTTACCCAGGCAACTAATGAAAAACTGTTTTTT
cdr3_aa: CASSLLTQATNEKLFF

d_call: NA
clone_size: NA
j_call: TRBJ2-1
cdr3_length: 16
v_call: TRBV11-3
cdr3_nt: TGTGCCAGCAGGATGGGAGGAAGCTCTGGTGGCGATGAGCAGTTCTTC
cdr3_aa: CASRMGGSSGGDEQFF

d_call: TRBD2
clone_size: NA
j_call: TRBJ2-3
cdr3_length: 16
v_call: TRBV28
cdr3_nt: TGTGCCAGCAGTTTAGGACCGGGACTAGAGCGGGGTACGCAGTATTTT
cdr3_aa: CASSLGPGLERGTQYF

d_call: NA
clone_size: NA
j_call: TRBJ1-2
cdr3_length: 12
v_call: TRBV28
cdr3_nt: TGTGCCAGCAGCGGGATTCGCTATGGCTACACCTTC
cdr3_aa: CASSGIRYGYTF

d_call: NA
clone_size: NA
j_call: TRBJ2-7
cdr3_length: 14
v_call: TRBV27
cdr3_nt: TGTGCCAGCAGTTTCCCGGGAGCATGGGACGAGCAGTACTTC
cdr3_aa: CASSFPGAWDEQYF

d_call: NA
clone_size: NA
j_call: TRBJ1-2
cdr3_length: 14
v_call: TRBV2
cdr3_nt: TGTGCCAGCAGTGAAGTGACAAGGGGCTATGGCTACACCTTC
cdr3_aa: CASSEVTRGYGYTF

d_call: NA
clone_size: NA
j_call: TRBJ2-5
cdr3_length: 14
v_call: TRBV6-6
cdr3_nt: TGTGCCAGCAGTTACGGAGGGACCTCAGAGACCCAGTACTTC
cdr3_aa: CASSYGGTSETQYF

d_call: TRBD1
clone_size: NA
j_call: TRBJ1-2
cdr3_length: 15
v_call: TRBV5-6
cdr3_nt: TGTGCCAGCAGCCCAGCGACAGGGGAAAACTATGGCTACACCTTC
cdr3_aa: CASSPATGENYGYTF

d_call: TRBD1
clone_size: NA
j_call: TRBJ2-1
cdr3_length: 13
v_call: TRBV6-5
cdr3_nt: TGTGCCAGCAGCAGGGGGAATGGGAACTTTCAGTTCTTC
cdr3_aa: CASSRGNGNFQFF

d_call: NA
clone_size: NA
j_call: TRBJ2-5
cdr3_length: 16
v_call: TRBV7-8
cdr3_nt: TGTGCCAGCAGCTTAAGAGGTGGTTTGAGCGGGGAGACCCAGTACTTC
cdr3_aa: CASSLRGGLSGETQYF

d_call: TRBD2
clone_size: NA
j_call: TRBJ2-7
cdr3_length: 15
v_call: TRBV5-5
cdr3_nt: TGTGCCAGCAGCTTTACCGGGAGCGGGATATACGAGCAGTACTTC
cdr3_aa: CASSFTGSGIYEQYF

d_call: NA
clone_size: NA
j_call: TRBJ2-1
cdr3_length: 15
v_call: TRBV5-1
cdr3_nt: TGCGCCAGCAGCTTGGAGCGGAGGAGGCACAATGAGCAGTTCTTC
cdr3_aa: CASSLERRRHNEQFF

d_call: TRBD1
clone_size: NA
j_call: TRBJ1-5
cdr3_length: 18
v_call: TRBV6-2/TRBV6-3
cdr3_nt: TGTGCCAGCAGTGGGGGACAGGGGAACGGGTATAGCAATCAGCCCCAGCATTTT
cdr3_aa: CASSGGQGNGYSNQPQHF

d_call: TRBD2
clone_size: NA
j_call: TRBJ2-1
cdr3_length: 15
v_call: TRBV19
cdr3_nt: TGTGCCAGTAGGCTAGCGGGAGGTGGTATCAATGAGCAGTTCTTC
cdr3_aa: CASRLAGGGINEQFF

d_call: TRBD2
clone_size: NA
j_call: TRBJ2-5
cdr3_length: 17
v_call: TRBV29-1
cdr3_nt: TGCAGCGTTGACGGGATAGCGGGAGGGCTTTTGTTAGAGACCCAGTACTTC
cdr3_aa: CSVDGIAGGLLLETQYF

d_call: NA
clone_size: NA
j_call: TRBJ2-7
cdr3_length: 15
v_call: TRBV28
cdr3_nt: TGTGCCAGCAGTTTGCGGGGTTCGACCCACTACGAGCAGTACTTC
cdr3_aa: CASSLRGSTHYEQYF